This T cell receptor (beta chain) was recorded in a study of cytomegalovirus exposure and HLA in healthy donors. Study outcomes and limitations: Usually a TCR sequence was rare, but some public TCRs were found in many donors. As was reported, the HLA-A and HLA-B alleles of most subjects were accurately predicted from TCR beta sequences.

Regarding donors, all were healthy bone marrow donors. At sampling all donors were nominally healthy, likely with unrecorded immune exposures. Details on this clone: Antigen unknown.

Germline V gene sequence: CDR1 SGHDN, CDR2 FVKESK. V was clipped by 0 bases and J by 0 bases, with 10 bases between them. The CDR3 loop spans 16 amino acids. Both 60 Vbeta primers and 13 Jbeta primers went into the PCR. TCRdb's copy holds only in-frame clones and misses some; the assay was immunoSEQ multiplex PCR. In the table there are fewer than 200,000 clones, about 77% of which are singletons. The source of this sequence is a woman aged 40 to 49 in good health and CMV-seropositive. The sample taken for sequencing was PBMCs. The chain is built from TRBV14 and TRBJ2-3; D uncertain. This CDR3 reads CASSQDTHPSTDTQYF. Here the CDR3 DNA reads TGTGCCAGCAGCCAAGATACTCATCCTAGCACAGATACGCAGTATTTT. Based on the CDR3 plus reference TRBV14 and TRBJ2-3, the full variable domain is EAGVTQFPSHSVIEKGQTVTLRCDPISGHDNLYWYRRVMGKEIKFLLHFVKESKQDESGMPNNRFLAERTGGTYSTLKVQPAELEDSGVYFCASSQDTHPSTDTQYFGPGTRLTVL.